Each of the 24 T cell receptor beta chains below was sequenced from the same sample in a study of Ad26.COV2.S vaccination and SARS-CoV-2 variants. Treatment indicated: roughly 19 received Ad26.COV2.S at low or high dose, single or two shots; about five received placebo; per-sample allocation not given. Specimen acquisition occurred on day 63 following the initial vaccine or placebo injection. TCRdb's table, derived via immunoSEQ multiplex PCR, lists solely in-frame clones and lacks some. This table holds about 680,000 clones, roughly 90% found once. Sequenced material: peripheral blood, taken in a trial of Ad26.COV2.S vaccine versus placebo. The receptors were sampled from a person aged 18-60 years who received the Ad26.COV2.S COVID-19 vaccine or a placebo.

The chain employs TRBV7-9 and TRBJ1-1; D is possibly TRBD1 (5 bases). The CDR3 runs to 15 residues. The germline V gene encodes CDR1 SEHNR and CDR2 FQNEAQ (reference sequence). V shed 8 bases and J shed 1 base, with 17 bases lying between them. CDR3 sequence: CASSEVLGANTEAFF. The CDR3 nucleotides read TGTGCCAGCTCGGAGGTCCTTGGGGCGAACACTGAAGCTTTCTTT.

The rearrangement links TRBV10-3 to TRBJ2-1; D call uncertain. The CDR3 length is 12 residues. The germline CDR1 and CDR2 sequences are ENHRY and SYGVKD. Trimming removed 10 bases at V and 4 bases at J, with 11 bases between. The DNA of the CDR3 is TGTGCCACAAGGTCCGGTTACAATGAGCAGTTCTTC. This encodes CATRSGYNEQFF.

The J gene is TRBJ1-6, the V gene TRBV6-5; D is perhaps TRBD1 (6 bases). Trimming pared 0 bases from V and 7 bases from J, leaving 13 bases between. The CDR3 is 16 amino acids. Germline values: CDR1 MNHEY, CDR2 SVGAGI. The CDR3 here is CASSYSGRGKNSPLHF. In DNA, the CDR3 is TGTGCCAGCAGTTACTCGGGCAGGGGAAAGAATTCACCCCTCCACTTT.

The rearrangement links TRBV19 to TRBJ1-5, with D possibly being TRBD1 (5 bases). The CDR3 covers 16 residues. The germline V and J ends were trimmed by 3 bases and 4 bases, with 16 bases remaining between them. Germline V gives CDR1 LNHDA, CDR2 SQIVND (reference sequence). The CDR3 region has the DNA TGTGCCAGTAGTATGGGGGGACGCCTGGAAAATCAGCCCCAGCATTTT. Protein sequence: CASSMGGRLENQPQHF.

The V and J genes are TRBV6-5 and TRBJ1-1, with unresolved D. The CDR3 runs to 12 residues. Germline V gene lookup returns CDR1 MNHEY and CDR2 SVGAGI. V gave up 6 bases and J gave up 1 base, with 6 bases separating them. The DNA of the CDR3 is TGTGCCAGCAGGGACGGGAACACTGAAGCTTTCTTT. Protein sequence: CASRDGNTEAFF.

DNA for the CDR3: TGTGCCAGCAGCTTCGTCGGAGGGGAAGGGCAGCCCCAGCATTTT. Protein: CASSFVGGEGQPQHF. This sequence joins TRBV7-9 and TRBJ1-5, with D possibly being TRBD1 (5 bases). From germline, CDR1 is SEHNR and CDR2 FQNEAQ (reference sequence). The ends were cut back, 3 bases at V and 7 bases at J, with 16 bases in the middle. The CDR3 has 15 amino acids.

V and J are TRBV5-4 and TRBJ2-2; 9 bases align to TRBD1. The V segment lost 4 bases and the J segment 7 bases; nucleotides outside the gene matches: 8. The CDR3 has 15 amino acids. CDR1 and CDR2 from the germline V gene are SGHNT and YYREEE (reference sequence). CDR3 bases: TGTGCCAGCAGCCTCGGACAGGGGCGGGACGGGGAGCTGTTTTTT. Its translation is CASSLGQGRDGELFF. The full variable domain, with the rest looked up from reference TRBV5-4 and TRBJ2-2, is ETGVTQSPTHLIKTRGQQVTLRCSSQSGHNTVSWYQQALGQGPQFIFQYYREEENGRGNFPPRFSGLQFPNYSSELNVNALELDDSALYLCASSLGQGRDGELFFGEGSRLTVL.

The rearrangement uses TRBV5-1 and TRBJ1-1; TRBD1 might be the D (6 bases). The germline V gene encodes CDR1 SGHRS and CDR2 YFSETQ. The V and J ends lost 3 bases and 3 bases respectively, with 27 bases between them. The CDR3 is 19 residues long. CDR3 nucleotides: TGCGCCAGCAGCTACTCTCCTTCCTGGGACACCAGAAAGGACACTGAAGCTTTCTTT. Translating it yields CASSYSPSWDTRKDTEAFF.

This clone turned up a few times. V gene TRBV2 combines with J gene TRBJ1-1; TRBD1 is a possible D gene (5 bases). Germline loops: CDR1 SNHLY, CDR2 FYNNEI. The CDR3 loop spans 14 amino acids. The V and J ends lost 1 base and 4 bases respectively, with 10 bases between them. The CDR3 reads CASSEVRGGTEAFF. Here the CDR3 DNA reads TGTGCCAGCAGTGAAGTCCGGGGGGGCACTGAAGCTTTCTTT.

J is TRBJ2-4 and V is TRBV11-2; 7 nucleotides match TRBD2. Germline assignment: CDR1 SGHAT and CDR2 FQNNGV. The V gene end was trimmed by 8 bases and the J gene end by 8 bases; junction bases not matched to a gene: 6. The CDR3 has 12 residues. The CDR3 here is CASRWGGDIQYF. The CDR3 DNA follows: TGTGCCAGCCGGTGGGGAGGGGACATTCAGTACTTC.

The J gene is TRBJ2-1, the V gene TRBV18; D tentatively reads TRBD1 or TRBD2 (5 bases each). Germline V lookup: CDR1 KGHSH, CDR2 LQKENI. Deletions cut 2 bases from V and 0 bases from J, with 11 bases between. This CDR3 has 16 residues. This CDR3 is CASSPGAGSSYNEQFF. CDR3 nucleotide sequence: TGTGCCAGCTCACCAGGGGCGGGTAGCTCCTACAATGAGCAGTTCTTC.

The chain carries TRBV6-5 and TRBJ2-1, with 8 bases identical to TRBD1. Unmatched junction bases numbered 6, after V lost 6 bases and J lost 8 bases. Germline V lookup: CDR1 MNHEY, CDR2 SVGAGI. The CDR3 totals 13 residues. The CDR3 region has the DNA TGTGCCAGCAGCGGGACAGGTCCCGATGAGCAGTTCTTC. It codes for CASSGTGPDEQFF.

V usage is TRBV10-1 and J usage is TRBJ2-7, with 8 bases that match TRBD2. V lost 6 bases to trimming and J lost 4 bases; unmatched junction nucleotides: 5. Per the germline V gene, CDR1 is WNHNN and CDR2 is SYGVQD (reference sequence). The CDR3 consists of 13 residues. The CDR3 DNA reads TGCGCCAGCAGCAGGATAGCGGGGTACGAGCAGTACTTC. It translates to CASSRIAGYEQYF.

Here the CDR3 reads CASQGPSYNEQFF. Here the CDR3 DNA reads TGCGCCTCCCAGGGCCCCTCCTACAATGAGCAGTTCTTC. The chain combines TRBV5-1 with TRBJ2-1; weak D call: TRBD1 (5 bases). Germline V lookup: CDR1 SGHRS, CDR2 YFSETQ. With 10 bases removed from V and 0 bases from J, the gap between germline ends came to 11 bases. This CDR3 is 13 amino acids long.

The rearrangement joins TRBV6-6 to TRBJ1-6, with 8 bases matching TRBD1. Looked up from germline, CDR1 is MNHNY and CDR2 is SVGAGI (reference sequence). This CDR3 comprises 15 residues. After removal of 3 bases from V and 5 bases from J, the junction contained 3 bases not matched to a gene. The CDR3 DNA follows: TGTGCCAGCAGTTATCAGGGGGCAGATAATTCACCCCTCCACTTT. It yields the protein CASSYQGADNSPLHF.

Written as DNA, the CDR3 is TGTGCCAGCAGTGACCCCCGGGACTCCTACTACGAGCAGTACTTC. Translation gives CASSDPRDSYYEQYF. This sequence joins TRBV6-2 or TRBV6-3 and TRBJ2-7; weak D call: TRBD2 (6 bases). The CDR3 is 15 amino acids. Germline CDR1 is MNHEY and CDR2 is SVGEGT. With 5 bases removed from V and 3 bases from J, the gap between germline ends came to 17 bases.

This clone has only one observation. The genes are TRBV24-1 and TRBJ1-5; 7 nucleotides line up with TRBD1. CDR3 length: 16 amino acids. Trimming at V came to 9 bases and at J to 0 bases, leaving 10 bases not matched to a gene. Looked up from germline, CDR1 is KGHDR and CDR2 is SFDVKD. The CDR3 reads CATGASQGTSNQPQHF. The CDR3 DNA reads TGTGCCACCGGGGCCTCACAGGGGACTAGCAATCAGCCCCAGCATTTT.

This chain joins TRBV25-1 and TRBJ2-7, with D possibly called TRBD1 or TRBD2 (5 bases each). The CDR3 length is 13 residues. With 3 bases removed from V and 3 bases from J, the gap between germline ends came to 9 bases. CDR1 MGHDK and CDR2 SYGVNS come from the germline V gene. The CDR3 sequence is CASSDGDGYEQYF. CDR3 DNA: TGTGCCAGCAGTGACGGGGACGGCTACGAGCAGTACTTC.

V usage is TRBV5-1 and J usage is TRBJ2-2; D is perhaps TRBD1 (5 bases). Germline V gene lookup returns CDR1 SGHRS and CDR2 YFSETQ. The V and J ends lost 0 bases and 8 bases respectively, with 14 bases between them. CDR3 length: 15 amino acids. CDR3 nucleotides: TGCGCCAGCAGCTTGGACACCTCAGGGTGGGGGGAGCTGTTTTTT. This translates into CASSLDTSGWGELFF.

The chain couples TRBV18 to TRBJ1-5; 10 positions agree with TRBD1. Germline V gene sequence: CDR1 KGHSH, CDR2 LQKENI. After removal of 2 bases from V and 5 bases from J, the junction contained 3 bases not matched to a gene. The CDR3 has 15 residues. CDR3 DNA: TGTGCCAGCTCACCAGGGGGACAGGGGCATCAGCCCCAGCATTTT. Amino acids: CASSPGGQGHQPQHF.

The chain uses TRBV3-1 (or the pseudogene TRBV3-2) and TRBJ2-1; 9 nucleotides match TRBD2. J lost 2 bases, V lost 4 bases, and 3 bases had no gene match. The CDR3 has 15 residues. Germline CDR1 LGHDT, CDR2 YNNKEL (reference sequence). The CDR3 spells CASSRAGGPYNEQFF. The CDR3 DNA sequence: TGTGCCAGCAGCCGAGCGGGGGGTCCCTACAATGAGCAGTTCTTC.

This sequence joins TRBV3-1 (or the pseudogene TRBV3-2) and TRBJ1-5; D uncertain. The V gene's germline CDR1 is LGHDT and CDR2 YNNKEL (reference sequence). Trimming pared 0 bases from V and 4 bases from J, leaving 10 bases between. The CDR3 loop spans 15 amino acids. CDR3 bases: TGTGCCAGCAGCCAAGAGTTTGGGAGTAATCAGCCCCAGCATTTT. Protein: CASSQEFGSNQPQHF.

The chain has TRBV5-6 and TRBJ1-1, with 9 bases lining up with TRBD1. CDR1 and CDR2 (germline): SGHDT, YYEEEE. V shed 4 bases, J shed 5 bases, and the junction held 9 bases outside the gene matches. The CDR3 loop spans 15 amino acids. CDR3 coding DNA: TGTGCCAGCAGCCACAACAGGGGGCGCGGGACTGAAGCTTTCTTT. Protein product: CASSHNRGRGTEAFF.

The chain has TRBV6-6 and TRBJ1-6; D unclear. The CDR3 is made up of 13 amino acids. Trimming removed 2 bases at V and 4 bases at J, with 3 bases between. Germline-derived CDR1 and CDR2 are MNHNY and SVGAGI (reference sequence). The CDR3 here is CASSYLYNSPLHF. CDR3 nucleotides: TGTGCCAGCAGTTACCTATATAATTCACCCCTCCACTTT.